The present T cell receptor (beta chain) was sequenced within a study of blood T cell repertoires in COVID-19. Overall study: Researchers got acute and convalescent COVID-19 samples from the United States, Italy and Spain. PBMCs, B-cell-depleted T cells, or T cells provided the cDNA or gDNA that made up the material.

Deletions cut 0 bases from V and 9 bases from J, with 9 bases between. Germline V gives CDR1 ENHRY, CDR2 SYGVKD. This CDR3 has 12 amino acids. Original methodology: For nucleated cells, counts were estimated from reference gene primer amplification. Here immunoSEQ multiplex PCR was the method, and the copy in TCRdb shows in-frame clones only, minus some. V, J and clone size are taken as reported in that table, and D and trimming were inferred from the DNA itself. The table records about 70,000 clones, about four fifths of them present only once. Sample: peripheral blood. The receptor was isolated from a human donor in a cohort sampled during active COVID-19. The rearrangement uses TRBV10-3 and TRBJ2-7; maybe TRBD2 (5 bases). The CDR3 is CAISESAAGQYF. The CDR3 DNA reads as TGTGCCATCAGTGAGTCGGCGGCGGGGCAGTACTTC.